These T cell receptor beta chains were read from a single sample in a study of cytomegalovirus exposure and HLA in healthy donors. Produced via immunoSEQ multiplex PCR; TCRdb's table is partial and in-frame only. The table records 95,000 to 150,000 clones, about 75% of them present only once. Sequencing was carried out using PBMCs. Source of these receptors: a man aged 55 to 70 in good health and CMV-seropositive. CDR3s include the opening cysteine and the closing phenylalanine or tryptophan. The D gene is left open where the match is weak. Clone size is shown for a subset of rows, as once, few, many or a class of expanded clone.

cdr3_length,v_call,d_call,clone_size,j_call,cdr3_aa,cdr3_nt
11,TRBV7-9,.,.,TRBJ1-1,CASSVNDEAFF,TGTGCCAGCAGCGTCAACGATGAGGCTTTCTTT
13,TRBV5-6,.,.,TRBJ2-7,CASSLTPSYEQYF,TGTGCCAGCAGCCTGACACCCTCCTACGAGCAGTACTTC
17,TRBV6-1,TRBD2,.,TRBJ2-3,CASSEDPVLRGTDTQYF,TGTGCCAGCAGTGAAGATCCCGTACTGCGGGGGACAGATACGCAGTATTTT
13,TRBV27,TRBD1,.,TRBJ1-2,CASSFGQGYGYTF,TGTGCCAGCAGTTTTGGACAGGGCTATGGCTACACCTTC
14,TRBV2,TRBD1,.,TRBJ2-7,CASSRGQGIHEQYF,TGTGCCAGCAGTAGAGGACAGGGTATCCACGAGCAGTACTTC
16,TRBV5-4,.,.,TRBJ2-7,CASSPVGGFPPYEQYF,TGTGCCAGCAGCCCCGTAGGGGGATTCCCCCCATACGAGCAGTACTTC
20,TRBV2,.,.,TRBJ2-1,CASRGVAGLLSAYSYNEQFF,TGTGCCAGCAGGGGTGTGGCAGGGCTTTTGAGCGCCTACTCCTACAATGAGCAGTTCTTC
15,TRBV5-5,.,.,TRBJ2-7,CASSLQSGNSYEQYF,TGTGCCAGCAGCCTTCAAAGCGGAAACTCCTACGAGCAGTACTTC
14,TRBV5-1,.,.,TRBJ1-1,CASSLVAANTEAFF,TGCGCCAGCAGCTTGGTGGCCGCGAACACTGAAGCTTTCTTT
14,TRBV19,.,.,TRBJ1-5,CASYLRRGNQPQHF,TGTGCCAGCTACCTTCGACGGGGCAATCAGCCCCAGCATTTT
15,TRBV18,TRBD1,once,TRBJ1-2,CASSVGQGANYGYTF,TGTGCCAGCTCGGTGGGACAGGGGGCGAACTATGGCTACACCTTC
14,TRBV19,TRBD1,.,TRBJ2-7,CASTRTGGTYEQYF,TGTGCCAGTACCAGGACAGGGGGTACCTACGAGCAGTACTTC
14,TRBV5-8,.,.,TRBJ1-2,CASSRGPANYGYTF,TGTGCCAGCAGCCGGGGTCCAGCTAACTATGGCTACACCTTC
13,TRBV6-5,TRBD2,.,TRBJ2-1,CASSYFREDEQFF,TGTGCCAGCAGTTACTTTCGGGAGGATGAGCAGTTCTTC
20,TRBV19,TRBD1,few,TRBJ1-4,CASSRPTRTGGEITNEKLFF,TGTGCCAGTAGCCGTCCCACACGGACAGGGGGCGAGATAACTAATGAAAAACTGTTTTTT
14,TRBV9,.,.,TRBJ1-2,CASSVDGASYGYTF,TGTGCCAGCAGCGTAGATGGGGCTTCCTATGGCTACACCTTC
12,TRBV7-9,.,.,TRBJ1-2,CASSPSTYGYTF,TGTGCCAGCAGCCCGAGTACGTATGGCTACACCTTC
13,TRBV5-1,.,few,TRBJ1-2,CASSLDLSYGYTF,TGCGCCAGCAGCTTGGATCTTAGCTATGGCTACACCTTC
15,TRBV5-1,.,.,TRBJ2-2,CASSLGVTVSGELFF,TGCGCCAGCAGCTTAGGGGTTACGGTATCTGGGGAGCTGTTTTTT
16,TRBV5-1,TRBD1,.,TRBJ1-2,CASSLGGQGVGYGYTF,TGCGCCAGCAGCTTGGGGGGACAGGGAGTAGGATATGGCTACACCTTC
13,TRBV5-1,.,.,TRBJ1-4,CASSIATNEKLFF,TGCGCCAGCAGCATCGCAACTAATGAAAAACTGTTTTTT
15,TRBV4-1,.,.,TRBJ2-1,CASSQDRGIWNEQFF,TGCGCCAGCAGCCAAGACAGGGGTATCTGGAATGAGCAGTTCTTC
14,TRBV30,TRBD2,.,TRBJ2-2,CARKAGANTGELFF,TGTGCCAGGAAAGCGGGGGCGAACACCGGGGAGCTGTTTTTT
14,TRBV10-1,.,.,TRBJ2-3,CASSDAGRGDTQYF,TGCGCCAGCAGTGATGCGGGAAGGGGAGATACGCAGTATTTT
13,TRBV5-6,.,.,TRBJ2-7,CASSLLAGDEQYF,TGTGCCAGCAGCCTCCTCGCCGGGGACGAGCAGTACTTC
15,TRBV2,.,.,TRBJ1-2,CASRPSREINYGYTF,TGTGCCAGCAGGCCTAGTCGTGAGATAAACTATGGCTACACCTTC
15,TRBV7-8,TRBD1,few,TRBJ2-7,CASSPRTGGQGEQYF,TGTGCCAGCAGCCCGCGGACAGGGGGCCAAGGGGAGCAGTACTTC
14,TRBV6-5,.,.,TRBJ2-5,CASSETAYQETQYF,TGTGCCAGCAGTGAGACAGCCTACCAAGAGACCCAGTACTTC
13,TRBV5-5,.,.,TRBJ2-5,CASSLGAQETQYF,TGTGCCAGCAGCTTAGGGGCCCAAGAGACCCAGTACTTC
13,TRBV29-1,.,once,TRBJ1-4,CSVAQRTNEKLFF,TGCAGCGTTGCGCAGCGGACTAATGAAAAACTGTTTTTT
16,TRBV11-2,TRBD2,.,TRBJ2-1,CASRLAGGILYNEQFF,TGTGCCAGCAGATTAGCGGGAGGGATACTATACAATGAGCAGTTCTTC
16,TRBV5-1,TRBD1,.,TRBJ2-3,CASSPADRALTDTQYF,TGCGCCAGCAGCCCGGCCGACAGGGCCTTGACAGATACGCAGTATTTT
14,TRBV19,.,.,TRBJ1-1,CASSIEQNAHEAFF,TGTGCCAGTAGTATAGAACAGAACGCCCATGAAGCTTTCTTT
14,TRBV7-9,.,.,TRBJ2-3,CASSGAARGDTQYF,TGTGCCAGCAGCGGCGCGGCCCGCGGAGATACGCAGTATTTT
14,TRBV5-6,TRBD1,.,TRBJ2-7,CASSFLAGGYEQYF,TGTGCCAGCAGCTTTCTTGCAGGGGGTTACGAGCAGTACTTC
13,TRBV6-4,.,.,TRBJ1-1,CASSRKERTEAFF,TGTGCCAGCAGTCGCAAGGAGCGCACTGAAGCTTTCTTT
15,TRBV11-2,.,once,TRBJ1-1,CASSLTGGRGTEAFF,TGTGCCAGCAGCCTTACCGGGGGAAGGGGCACTGAAGCTTTCTTT
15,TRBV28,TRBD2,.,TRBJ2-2,CASSLEGRGPGELFF,TGTGCCAGCAGTTTAGAGGGGAGGGGCCCCGGGGAGCTGTTTTTT
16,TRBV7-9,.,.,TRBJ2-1,CSSSSPGTFWVNEQFF,TGTTCCAGCAGCTCTCCGGGAACTTTTTGGGTCAATGAGCAGTTCTTC
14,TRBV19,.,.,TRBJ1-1,CASRTRGRNTEAFF,TGTGCCAGTAGGACGAGAGGGCGGAACACTGAAGCTTTCTTT
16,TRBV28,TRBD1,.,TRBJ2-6,CASSGGQGAGANVLTF,TGTGCCAGCAGCGGCGGACAGGGCGCTGGGGCCAACGTCCTGACTTTC
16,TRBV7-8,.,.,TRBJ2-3,CASSLAPGNILDTQYF,TGTGCCAGCAGCTTAGCGCCCGGGAACATATTAGATACGCAGTATTTT
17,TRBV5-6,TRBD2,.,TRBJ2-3,CASSSSRLAVSTDTQYF,TGTGCCAGCTCCAGTTCGCGGCTAGCGGTCAGCACAGATACGCAGTATTTT
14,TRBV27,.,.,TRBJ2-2,CASSDRWNTGELFF,TGTGCCAGCAGCGACAGGTGGAACACCGGGGAGCTGTTTTTT
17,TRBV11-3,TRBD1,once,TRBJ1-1,CASSPGTGAPSNTEAFF,TGTGCCAGCAGCCCCGGGACAGGGGCTCCTTCGAACACTGAAGCTTTCTTT
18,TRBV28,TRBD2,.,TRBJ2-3,CASTIPYSGDTSTDTQYF,TGTGCCAGCACCATTCCTTATAGCGGGGACACTAGCACAGATACGCAGTATTTT